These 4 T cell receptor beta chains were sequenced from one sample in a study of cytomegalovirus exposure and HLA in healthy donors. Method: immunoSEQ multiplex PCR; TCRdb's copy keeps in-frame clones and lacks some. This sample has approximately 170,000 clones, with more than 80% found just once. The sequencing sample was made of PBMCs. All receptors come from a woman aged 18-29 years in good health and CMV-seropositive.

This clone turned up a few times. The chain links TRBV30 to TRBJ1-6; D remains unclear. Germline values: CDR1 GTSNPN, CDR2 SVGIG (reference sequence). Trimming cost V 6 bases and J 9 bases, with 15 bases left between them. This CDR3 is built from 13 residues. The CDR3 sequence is CACTGGIGSPLHF. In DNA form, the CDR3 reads TGTGCCTGTACGGGAGGAATAGGTTCACCCCTCCACTTT.

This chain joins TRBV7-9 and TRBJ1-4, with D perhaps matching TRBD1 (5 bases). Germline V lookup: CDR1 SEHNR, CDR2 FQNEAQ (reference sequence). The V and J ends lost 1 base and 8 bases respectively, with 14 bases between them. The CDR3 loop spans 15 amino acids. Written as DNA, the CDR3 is TGTGCCAGCAGCTTAGTCCCGGACGGGGGGGAAAAACTGTTTTTT. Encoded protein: CASSLVPDGGEKLFF.

CDR3 sequence reads: CASSLRWGGNTGELFF. CDR3 sequence (DNA): TGCGCCAGCAGCTTGAGGTGGGGCGGAAACACCGGGGAGCTGTTTTTT. The chain carries TRBV5-1 and TRBJ2-2; D might be TRBD1 (5 bases). The CDR3 totals 16 residues. Germline loops: CDR1 SGHRS, CDR2 YFSETQ. Trimming removed 1 base at V and 2 bases at J, with 12 bases between.

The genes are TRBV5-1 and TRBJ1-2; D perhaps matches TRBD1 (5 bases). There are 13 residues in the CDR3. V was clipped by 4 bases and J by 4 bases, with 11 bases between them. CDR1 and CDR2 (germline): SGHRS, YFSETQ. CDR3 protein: CASSPGEGYGYTF. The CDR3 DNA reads TGCGCCAGCAGCCCGGGGGAGGGCTATGGCTACACCTTC. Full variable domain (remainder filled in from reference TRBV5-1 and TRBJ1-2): KAGVTQTPRYLIKTRGQQVTLSCSPISGHRSVSWYQQTPGQGLQFLFEYFSETQRNKGNFPGRFSGRQFSNSRSEMNVSTLELGDSALYLCASSPGEGYGYTFGSGTRLTVV.